The clone carrying this T cell receptor beta chain came up once. Its antigen is still unknown. Random-hexamer reverse transcription was applied to about 0.45 to 1 ug RNA. immunoSEQ multiplex PCR amplified TCR beta CDR3 across 54 Vbeta, 13 Jbeta. TCRdb recomputed calls from the immunoSEQ multiplex PCR reads with MiXCR, one row per CDR3 protein. Altogether some 100,000 distinct CDR3 sequences are present, about 93% being singletons, with the ten largest covering about 0.14%. This entry belongs to a study of CD8 T cells in Susac syndrome. Study-wide results and limits: By the study's own acknowledgment, its TCR sequencing and HLA analysis included relatively few individuals.

Negative isolation was applied to CD8+ and CD4+ T cells, and FACS enrichment was applied to TEMRA cells. This CDR3 spans 15 amino acids. Germline CDR1 MNHEY, CDR2 SVGEGT. V lost 6 bases and J lost 6; bases outside the gene matches: 8. Material for sequencing was CD4+ T cells from PBMCs. The TCR was taken from a human donor in good health. The chain combines TRBV6-2 or TRBV6-3 with TRBJ2-1, with TRBD2 matching over 10 bases. CDR3 bases: TGTGCCAGCAGGATCAGCGGGGGGGCCTCCAATGAGCAGTTCTTC. Translation: CASRISGGASNEQFF.